The 32 T cell receptor beta chains reported below all come from one sample, sequenced in a study of shared clonotypes between healthy human individuals. Libraries were prepared by immunoSEQ multiplex PCR; TCRdb keeps only in-frame clonotypes and omits some of them. The sample shows 1.5 million to 1.9 million clones, approximately 98% of them seen only once. Material: naive CD4+ T cells sorted from blood. This sample's subset: CD45RA+ positively selected. Source of these receptors: a man aged 30 to 45 in good health.

As concerns this clone: Other DNA sequences in the sample encode the same CDR3. CDR3 in amino acids: CASSRESGSSYNEQFF. The CDR3 bases are TGCGCCAGCAGCCGAGAGAGTGGGAGCTCCTACAATGAGCAGTTCTTC. V and J are TRBV4-3 and TRBJ2-1; TRBD2 is a possible D gene (5 bases). This CDR3 has 16 residues. Germline V gene data show CDR1 as LGHNA and CDR2 as YSLEER. Between the trimmed V and J ends, which lost 4 bases and 0 bases, there was a span of 13 bases.

The chain combines TRBV5-5 with TRBJ2-3; 9 bases map to TRBD1. J lost 5 bases, V lost 4 bases, and 11 bases had no gene match. The germline gives CDR1 SGHKS, CDR2 YYEKEE (reference sequence). The CDR3 consists of 16 residues. CDR3 in amino acids: CASSIGRDRVVDTQYF. In DNA form, the CDR3 reads TGTGCCAGCAGCATAGGCCGGGACAGGGTAGTAGATACGCAGTATTTT.

The chain has TRBV10-3 and TRBJ1-5; TRBD1 matches 7 bases. Germline trimming cut 3 bases from V and 4 bases from J; bases unmatched to any gene: 9. CDR3 length equals 16 residues. Germline-derived CDR1 and CDR2 are ENHRY and SYGVKD. CDR3 protein: CAISEFLRTGNQPQHF. The CDR3 DNA reads as TGTGCCATCAGTGAATTCCTGAGGACAGGAAATCAGCCCCAGCATTTT.

This chain connects TRBV19 to TRBJ1-5; D is unresolved. The germline V and J ends were trimmed by 0 bases and 11 bases, with 8 bases remaining between them. The length of the CDR3 is 12 residues. Germline CDR1 and CDR2: LNHDA and SQIVND (reference sequence). Here the CDR3 DNA reads TGTGCCAGTAGTATAGAAGGAGGGACCCAGCATTTT. Its translation: CASSIEGGTQHF.

V and J are TRBV2 and TRBJ2-7, with D maybe TRBD1 (7 bases). Trimming took off 6 bases at V and 0 bases at J, with 18 bases between the two ends. Germline V CDR1 and CDR2: SNHLY, FYNNEI. The CDR3 extends over 16 amino acids. CDR3 loop: CASRVLARDSSYEQYF. Here the CDR3 DNA reads TGTGCCAGCAGAGTACTAGCTCGGGACAGCTCCTACGAGCAGTACTTC.

V gene TRBV5-5 combines with J gene TRBJ2-2; no reliable D call. Germline assignment: CDR1 SGHKS and CDR2 YYEKEE (reference sequence). V lost 4 bases to trimming and J lost 4 bases, with 8 bases between them. The CDR3 length is 13 residues. DNA for the CDR3: TGTGCCAGCAGCCCGCAATCCACCGGGGAGCTGTTTTTT. Translation: CASSPQSTGELFF.

Details on this clone: A read error may produce the germline difference seen at one junction end. The chain joins TRBV5-1 to TRBJ2-7, with 9 bases aligning to TRBD2. The CDR3 has 15 residues. Germline assignment: CDR1 SGHRS and CDR2 YFSETQ. The chain's CDR3 is CATSGGRAGDSEQYF. CDR3 coding DNA: TGCGCCACCAGCGGCGGGAGGGCCGGCGATTCAGAGCAGTACTTC.

The V call is TRBV7-3, the J call TRBJ2-3; D not resolved. With 2 bases removed from V and 0 bases from J, the gap between germline ends came to 15 bases. The CDR3 sequence is 17 residues long. Per germline, CDR1 SGHTA and CDR2 FQGTGA. CDR3 region: CASSLGLRPTSTDTQYF. CDR3 nucleotide sequence: TGTGCCAGCAGCTTAGGTTTGCGCCCAACTAGCACAGATACGCAGTATTTT.

The chain recombines TRBV27 with TRBJ2-2, with D perhaps matching TRBD1 (6 bases). Germline V CDR1 and CDR2: MNHEY, SMNVEV (reference sequence). This CDR3 is built from 14 residues. With 9 bases removed from V and 1 base from J, the gap between germline ends came to 12 bases. CDR3 in amino acids: CASSQGQNTGELFF. The CDR3 bases are TGTGCCAGTTCGCAGGGGCAGAACACCGGGGAGCTGTTTTTT.

The rearrangement uses TRBV27 and TRBJ2-1; the match to TRBD2 covers 10 bases. This CDR3 has 16 amino acids. CDR1 is MNHEY and CDR2 is SMNVEV in the germline V gene (reference sequence). With V trimmed by 3 bases and J by 8 bases, 10 bases remained unmatched. CDR3 region: CASSLRVGLATHEQFF. The CDR3 DNA reads as TGTGCCAGCAGTTTGAGAGTGGGACTAGCGACGCATGAGCAGTTCTTC.

The chain uses TRBV19 and TRBJ2-2; 8 positions match TRBD1. The CDR3 has 16 amino acids. V lost 7 bases and J lost 3; bases outside the gene matches: 10. Germline CDR1 LNHDA, CDR2 SQIVND (reference sequence). The CDR3 here is CASTRGRGRDTGELFF. In nucleotides, the CDR3 is TGTGCCAGTACACGGGGCAGGGGGCGGGACACCGGGGAGCTGTTTTTT.

The chain employs TRBV27 and TRBJ1-4, with D maybe TRBD1 (5 bases). Germline CDR1 is MNHEY and CDR2 is SMNVEV (reference sequence). This CDR3 is built from 15 residues. V lost 3 bases, J lost 4 bases, and 12 bases lay in between. The CDR3 DNA sequence: TGTGCCAGCAGTTTGGAGGGGTTAGGTAATGAAAAACTGTTTTTT. Its translation is CASSLEGLGNEKLFF.

The chain uses TRBV11-3 and TRBJ2-1; D is uncertain. There are 15 residues in the CDR3. The V gene lost 5 bases and the J gene lost 0 bases, with 11 bases spanning the gap. Germline CDR1 and CDR2: SGHNT and YENEEA. CDR3 DNA: TGTGCCAGCAGCGGAATGGGAAGCTCCTACAATGAGCAGTTCTTC. Translating it yields CASSGMGSSYNEQFF.

J is TRBJ2-5 and V is TRBV9; TRBD2 matches 9 bases. The V segment lost 4 bases and the J segment 4 bases; nucleotides outside the gene matches: 8. The germline gives CDR1 SGDLS, CDR2 YYNGEE. The CDR3 sequence is 15 residues long. In DNA form, the CDR3 reads TGTGCCAGCAGCCGTAGCGGGAGACTCCCAGAGACCCAGTACTTC. Translation gives CASSRSGRLPETQYF.

The chain joins TRBV5-4 to TRBJ1-2; no clear D gene. The CDR3 has 11 residues. V was trimmed by 3 bases and J by 13 bases, leaving 13 bases between them. CDR1 SGHNT and CDR2 YYREEE come from the germline V gene (reference sequence). CDR3: CASSSRRTSTF. Here the CDR3 DNA reads TGTGCCAGCAGCTCCCGACGGACTAGCACCTTC.

This chain uses TRBV18 with TRBJ2-7; 11 positions agree with TRBD2. This CDR3 has 16 residues. Looked up from germline, CDR1 is KGHSH and CDR2 is LQKENI. With V trimmed by 3 bases and J by 5 bases, 9 bases remained unmatched. The DNA of the CDR3 is TGTGCCAGCTCACCTCGTAGAACTAGCGGGAGCCACGAGCAGTACTTC. Translation: CASSPRRTSGSHEQYF.

The rearrangement links TRBV9 to TRBJ1-5; D is perhaps TRBD1 (5 bases). CDR1 and CDR2 from the germline V gene are SGDLS and YYNGEE. Trimming removed 4 bases from V and 3 bases from J, with 14 bases in between. This CDR3 has 15 residues. CDR3 sequence reads: CASSPGRGLNQPQHF. In DNA, the CDR3 is TGTGCCAGCAGCCCTGGAAGGGGCCTCAATCAGCCCCAGCATTTT. The whole variable domain, filled in from reference TRBV9 and TRBJ1-5, reads DSGVTQTPKHLITATGQRVTLRCSPRSGDLSVYWYQQSLDQGLQFLIQYYNGEERAKGNILERFSAQQFPDLHSELNLSSLELGDSALYFCASSPGRGLNQPQHFGDGTRLSIL.

The sample holds one count of this clone. V and J are TRBV28 and TRBJ2-7; 8 bases are shared with TRBD2. Trimming cost V 7 bases and J 2 bases; bases outside gene matches: 7. The V gene's germline CDR1 is MDHEN and CDR2 SYDVKM. The CDR3 runs 14 residues. CDR3: CASKRLARTYEQYF. Here the CDR3 DNA reads TGTGCCAGCAAGAGACTAGCGCGAACCTACGAGCAGTACTTC.

CDR3 residues: CASSLALGQGGETQYF. The DNA of the CDR3 is TGCGCCAGCAGCTTGGCACTGGGACAGGGGGGAGAGACCCAGTACTTC. V is TRBV5-1 and J is TRBJ2-5, with 11 bases identical to TRBD1. The junction had 5 bases not matched to a gene; V was cut back by 0 bases and J by 4 bases. Germline V CDR1 and CDR2: SGHRS, YFSETQ. This CDR3 region has 16 residues.

V is TRBV19 and J is TRBJ2-6; D assignment may be TRBD1 or TRBD2 (5 bases each). V lost 5 bases and J 0 bases, leaving 11 bases between the germline ends. CDR1 LNHDA and CDR2 SQIVND come from the germline V gene (reference sequence). The CDR3 length is 16 residues. CDR3 bases: TGTGCCAGTAGTCCCCGGGACGCCTCTGGGGCCAACGTCCTGACTTTC. Its protein is CASSPRDASGANVLTF.

This chain uses TRBV19 with TRBJ1-5, with D uncertain. The CDR3 has 13 amino acids. Germline V gives CDR1 LNHDA, CDR2 SQIVND (reference sequence). V lost 8 bases to trimming and J lost 7 bases, with 15 bases between them. CDR3 nucleotide sequence: TGTGCCAGTTCCGCGGAGGTGGGACAGCCCCAGCATTTT. This translates into CASSAEVGQPQHF.

The chain uses TRBV5-1 and TRBJ2-7; 9 bases map to TRBD2. This CDR3 region has 15 residues. V lost 0 bases, J lost 4 bases, and 5 bases stayed unmatched. Germline CDR1 reads SGHRS; CDR2 reads YFSETQ. The CDR3 loop is CASSLVLAGRYEQYF. The CDR3 nucleotides read TGCGCCAGCAGCTTGGTTCTAGCGGGAAGATACGAGCAGTACTTC.

This rearrangement joins TRBV11-1 to TRBJ2-5; 9 positions match TRBD1. Germline CDR1 reads SGHAT; CDR2 reads FQDESV (reference sequence). The junction had 11 bases not matched to a gene; V was cut back by 4 bases and J by 5 bases. The CDR3 extends over 16 amino acids. The CDR3 coding sequence is TGTGCCAGCAGCTCCTCGACAGGGGGGGTCGGCGAGACCCAGTACTTC. Translated, it gives CASSSSTGGVGETQYF.

The gene calls are TRBV9 and TRBJ2-3; 11 bases are shared with TRBD2. The CDR3 totals 19 residues. Looked up from germline, CDR1 is SGDLS and CDR2 is YYNGEE. The trim removed 4 bases at V and 1 base at J, leaving 14 bases unmatched. CDR3 region: CASSFGGGSGRAGTDTQYF. CDR3 DNA sequence: TGTGCCAGCAGCTTCGGGGGTGGTAGCGGGAGGGCGGGCACAGATACGCAGTATTTT.

The V and J genes are TRBV5-6 and TRBJ2-7; D gene ambiguous. Germline-derived CDR1 and CDR2 are SGHDT and YYEEEE. CDR3 length: 13 amino acids. V lost 4 bases and J lost 3, with 11 bases in between. CDR3 nucleotides: TGTGCCAGCAGCATGGGGTCTGGCTACGAGCAGTACTTC. Protein sequence: CASSMGSGYEQYF.

As regards this clone: The sample contains more than one DNA sequence encoding this CDR3. The chain joins TRBV29-1 to TRBJ2-2, with D possibly being TRBD2 (6 bases). This CDR3 is built from 11 residues. The germline V and J ends were trimmed by 6 bases and 5 bases, with 7 bases remaining between them. Germline V gives CDR1 SQVTM, CDR2 ANQGSEA. CDR3: CSVGGTGELFF. Here the CDR3 DNA reads TGCAGCGTCGGGGGAACCGGGGAGCTGTTTTTT.

The CDR3 DNA reads as TGTGCCAGCAGCGAGGGTTACGGTGGCTACACCTTC. Translation: CASSEGYGGYTF. The V call is TRBV7-9, the J call TRBJ1-2; D is uncertain. The CDR3 contains 12 residues. Germline assignment: CDR1 SEHNR and CDR2 FQNEAQ (reference sequence). V shed 5 bases and J shed 7 bases, with 11 bases lying between them.

The rearrangement uses TRBV25-1 and TRBJ2-7; D possibly corresponds to TRBD2 (5 bases). Germline V gene sequence: CDR1 MGHDK, CDR2 SYGVNS. Trimming removed 3 bases at V and 1 base at J, with 19 bases between. The length of the CDR3 is 17 residues. DNA for the CDR3: TGTGCCAGCAGTGACGGGGAGTGGGCAGGAAGTTCCTACGAGCAGTACTTC. It translates to CASSDGEWAGSSYEQYF.

The chain couples TRBV29-1 to TRBJ2-3; D perhaps matches TRBD1 (6 bases). V was shortened by 7 bases and J by 3 bases, with 14 bases between the two germline ends. The V gene's germline CDR1 is SQVTM and CDR2 ANQGSEA. CDR3 length equals 13 residues. The CDR3 spells CSGGHLRTDTQYF. In DNA, the CDR3 is TGCAGCGGGGGACACCTTAGGACAGATACGCAGTATTTT.

This chain uses TRBV4-2 with TRBJ2-2; TRBD1 is a possible D gene (6 bases). The germline gives CDR1 LGHNA, CDR2 YNFKEQ. Trimming took 8 bases from V and 8 from J, leaving 24 bases between them. CDR3 length: 16 amino acids. CDR3 in DNA: TGTGCCAGCGGAATACAGACTCTGGTTGGGACAGGGGAGCTGTTTTTT. Encoded protein: CASGIQTLVGTGELFF.

The rearrangement joins TRBV5-1 to TRBJ2-7; 7 bases agree with TRBD1. CDR3 length equals 12 residues. The germline gives CDR1 SGHRS, CDR2 YFSETQ. Trimming at V came to 4 bases and at J to 6 bases, leaving 4 bases not matched to a gene. This CDR3 is CASSMRTGEQYF. The DNA of the CDR3 is TGCGCCAGCAGCATGAGGACAGGCGAGCAGTACTTC.

This chain uses TRBV18 with TRBJ2-1; D is possibly TRBD2 (6 bases). The V and J ends lost 1 base and 0 bases respectively, with 16 bases between them. Germline CDR1 is KGHSH and CDR2 is LQKENI. The CDR3 runs 18 residues. The CDR3 coding sequence is TGTGCCAGCTCACCACTTAGGCTAGCGCCGAGCTCCTACAATGAGCAGTTCTTC. Translation: CASSPLRLAPSSYNEQFF.